Below, one T cell receptor beta chain is given with its context. Its recognized antigen is unknown. Nothing much larger sits one base from this clone, and base qualities are not available. TCRbeta CDR3 regions were amplified from genomic DNA using the immunoSEQ Assay, a bias-controlled multiplex PCR. From the authors' description of their analysis: The number of nucleated cells in each sample was estimated by amplification of reference gene primers within the assay. Sequence reads were collapsed and filtered to measure the absolute abundance of every unique TCRbeta CDR3 rearrangement. For each sample, productive Simpson clonality was calculated by taking the square root of Simpson's diversity index across productive rearrangements. TCRdb stores this immuneACCESS table with in-frame sequences only. Part of the clones is absent; in the studies checked, under half of the shortfall reflects unresolved V genes, and no reason is known for the rest. Clone size and V and J calls were adopted from that table, with D and trimming inferred from the DNA. The sample table lists about 56,000 clones, 75% to 90% of them with a count of one. Of the sample, around 40% falls within the top ten clones.

This record comes from a study of blood T cell repertoires in COVID-19 (dated by TCRdb to 2020 to 2022). Describing the broader study: The collaborator samples originated in the United States, Italy and Spain and spanned the acute and convalescent phases of COVID-19. The material from the prospective study consisted of cDNA or gDNA derived from T cells, B-cell-depleted T cells, or PBMCs. Subjects who had been exposed to COVID-19, were actively infected with it, or had recovered from it provided the deeply sampled blood TCRbeta repertoires that made up the dataset. A freely available public database, intended as a resource for researchers studying the immune response to SARS-CoV-2, is where the repertoires were released. The samples were drawn from two sources: the first 160 participants of the ongoing ImmuneRACE study, and 1,200 or so subjects contributed by 6 global collaborators. A de-identified subject ID, COVID-19 status, age in years and sex were almost always included in the sample metadata. HLA class I and class II types, where available, came from metadata supplied by the sample provider rather than from assay-based typing.

Results and caveats for the whole study, not just this receptor: The quantity of clinical and demographic metadata differed by source and by participant and was supplied without curation.

In Seattle, one collaborating source enrolled patients while the infection was active and tracked those patients longitudinally over the course of disease. The collaborating institutions used their own protocols to collect whole blood in K2EDTA tubes. For TCRbeta analysis, collaborators shipped samples as frozen whole blood, isolated PBMCs, or DNA extracted from either of those sample types. V gives up 5 bases and J gives up 5 bases, and the segment between their germline ends measures 16 bases. In the germline V gene (reference sequence), CDR1 corresponds to SEHNR and CDR2 to FQNEAQ. The CDR3 has 15 amino acids, counting the end cysteine and phenylalanine. Just the 45-base CDR3 DNA is kept, in frame starting at base 1.

The V and J segments used are TRBV7-9 and TRBJ1-5, and TRBD1 may be the D gene, going by 6 matching bases. The source is a woman aged 55-69 years with COVID-19, enrolled during active disease. Sequencing was performed on peripheral blood. CDR3 loop: CASSPRGGGDQPQHF. The DNA sequence is as follows: TGTGCCAGCAGCCCTAGGGGGGGCGGGGATCAGCCCCAGCATTTT.